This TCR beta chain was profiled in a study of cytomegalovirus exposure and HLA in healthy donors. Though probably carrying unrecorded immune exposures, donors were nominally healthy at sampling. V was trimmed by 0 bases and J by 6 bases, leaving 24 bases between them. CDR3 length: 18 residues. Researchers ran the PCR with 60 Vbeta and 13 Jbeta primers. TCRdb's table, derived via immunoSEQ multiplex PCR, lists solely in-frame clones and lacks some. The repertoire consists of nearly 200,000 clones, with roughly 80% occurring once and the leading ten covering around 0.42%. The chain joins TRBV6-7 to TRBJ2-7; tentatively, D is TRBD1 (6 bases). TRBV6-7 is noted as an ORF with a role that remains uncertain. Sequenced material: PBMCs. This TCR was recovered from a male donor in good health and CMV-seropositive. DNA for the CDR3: TGTGCCAGCAGTTACTCCCGAGGGGACACGAAACGAAGCAGCGAGCAGTACTTC. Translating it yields CASSYSRGDTKRSSEQYF.